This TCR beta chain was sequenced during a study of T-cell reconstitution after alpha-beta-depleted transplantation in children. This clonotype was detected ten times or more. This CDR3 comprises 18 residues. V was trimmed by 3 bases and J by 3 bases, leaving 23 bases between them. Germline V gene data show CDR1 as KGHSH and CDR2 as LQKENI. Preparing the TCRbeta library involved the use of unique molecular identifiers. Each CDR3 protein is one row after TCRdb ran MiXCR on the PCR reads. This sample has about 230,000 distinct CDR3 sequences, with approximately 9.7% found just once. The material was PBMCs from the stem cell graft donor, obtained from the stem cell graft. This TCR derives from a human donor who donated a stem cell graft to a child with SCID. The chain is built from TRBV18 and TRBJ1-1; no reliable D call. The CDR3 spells CASSPRTTRPSRYTEAFF. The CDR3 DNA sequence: TGTGCCAGCTCACCCCGGACTACACGGCCTTCCCGATACACTGAAGCTTTCTTT.